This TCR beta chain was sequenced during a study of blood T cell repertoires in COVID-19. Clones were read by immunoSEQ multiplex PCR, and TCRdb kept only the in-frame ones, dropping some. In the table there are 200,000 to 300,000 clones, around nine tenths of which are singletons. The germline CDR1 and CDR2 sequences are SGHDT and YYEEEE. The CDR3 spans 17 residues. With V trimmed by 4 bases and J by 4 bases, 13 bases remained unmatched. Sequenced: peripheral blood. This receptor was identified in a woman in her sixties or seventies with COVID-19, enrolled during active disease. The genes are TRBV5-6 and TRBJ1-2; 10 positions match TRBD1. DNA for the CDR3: TGTGCCAGCAGCCGTTACGTGACAGGGGGCCCAGTCTATGGCTACACCTTC. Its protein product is CASSRYVTGGPVYGYTF.